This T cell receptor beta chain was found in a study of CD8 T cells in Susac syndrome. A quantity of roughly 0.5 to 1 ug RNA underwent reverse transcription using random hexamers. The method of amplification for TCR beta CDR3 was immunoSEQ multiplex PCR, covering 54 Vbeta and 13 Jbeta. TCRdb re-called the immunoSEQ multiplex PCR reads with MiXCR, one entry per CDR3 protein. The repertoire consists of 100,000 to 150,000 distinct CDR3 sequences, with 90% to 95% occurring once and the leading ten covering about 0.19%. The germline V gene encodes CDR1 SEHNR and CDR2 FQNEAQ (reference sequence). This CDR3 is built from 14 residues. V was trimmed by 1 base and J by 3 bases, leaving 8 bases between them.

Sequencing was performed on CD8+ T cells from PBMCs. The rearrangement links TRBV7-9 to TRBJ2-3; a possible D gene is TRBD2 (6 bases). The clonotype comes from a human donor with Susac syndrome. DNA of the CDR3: TGTGCCAGCAGCTTAGTCGGGGGTACAGATACGCAGTATTTT. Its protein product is CASSLVGGTDTQYF.